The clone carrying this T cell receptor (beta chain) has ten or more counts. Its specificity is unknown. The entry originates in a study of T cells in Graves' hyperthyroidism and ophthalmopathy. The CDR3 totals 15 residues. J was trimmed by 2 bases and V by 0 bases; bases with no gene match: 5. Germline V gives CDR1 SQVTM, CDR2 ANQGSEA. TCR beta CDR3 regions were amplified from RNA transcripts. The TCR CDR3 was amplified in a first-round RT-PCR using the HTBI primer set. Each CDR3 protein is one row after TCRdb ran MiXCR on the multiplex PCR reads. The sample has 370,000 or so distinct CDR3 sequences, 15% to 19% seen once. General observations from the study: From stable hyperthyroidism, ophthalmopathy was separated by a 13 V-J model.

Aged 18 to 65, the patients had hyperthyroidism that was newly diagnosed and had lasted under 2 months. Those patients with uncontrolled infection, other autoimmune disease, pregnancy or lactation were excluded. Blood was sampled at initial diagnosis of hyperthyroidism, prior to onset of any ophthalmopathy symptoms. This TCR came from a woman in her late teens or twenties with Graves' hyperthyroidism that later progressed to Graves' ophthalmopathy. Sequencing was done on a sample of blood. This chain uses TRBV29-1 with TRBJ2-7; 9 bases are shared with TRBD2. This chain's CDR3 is CSVEDFRGGAYEQYF. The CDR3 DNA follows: TGCAGCGTTGAAGATTTTCGCGGGGGGGCCTACGAGCAGTACTTC.